This entry lists 14 T cell receptor beta chains sequenced from one sample in a study of Ad26.COV2.S vaccination and SARS-CoV-2 variants. Treatment defined: approximately 18 received Ad26.COV2.S at low or high dose, single or two shots; 5 received placebo; per-sample allocation not given. Samples were taken on day 63 after the first vaccine or placebo injection. Some clones are missing from TCRdb's copy, which holds only in-frame ones; the method was immunoSEQ multiplex PCR. The profile shows just under 250,000 clones, approximately 90% of them singletons. Sequenced material: peripheral blood, taken in a trial of Ad26.COV2.S vaccine versus placebo. The receptors were gathered from a person between 18 and 59 years old who received the Ad26.COV2.S COVID-19 vaccine or a placebo.

The CDR3 DNA reads as TGTGCCACCAGCAGTCCTCGGGGAGGGCTTGGGCCCCAGCATTTT. Translated, it gives CATSSPRGGLGPQHF. The gene calls are TRBV15 and TRBJ1-5; D is uncertain. The CDR3 extends over 15 amino acids. The germline CDR1 and CDR2 sequences are LNHNV and YYDKDF (reference sequence). Trimming shortened V by 3 bases and J by 9 bases, and 18 bases separated the two germline ends.

The gene calls are TRBV5-4 and TRBJ1-4; a weak D match, TRBD1 (6 bases). The CDR3 length is 14 residues. Germline CDR1 SGHNT, CDR2 YYREEE (reference sequence). With 2 bases removed from V and 2 bases from J, the gap between germline ends came to 7 bases. The CDR3 protein is CASSFGGTNEKLFF. DNA for the CDR3: TGTGCCAGCAGCTTTGGGGGCACTAATGAAAAACTGTTTTTT.

V and J are TRBV6-5 and TRBJ1-5; 7 nucleotides agree with TRBD1. This CDR3 contains 14 residues. Germline V CDR1 and CDR2: MNHEY, SVGAGI. After removal of 7 bases from V and 2 bases from J, the junction contained 5 bases not matched to a gene. CDR3 protein: CASTNTGGNQPQHF. The CDR3 DNA sequence: TGTGCCAGCACTAATACAGGGGGCAATCAGCCCCAGCATTTT.

The chain uses TRBV7-8 and TRBJ2-7, with D uncertain. Trimming pared 5 bases from V and 7 bases from J, leaving 15 bases between. This CDR3 spans 13 amino acids. Germline V gene data show CDR1 as SGHVS and CDR2 as FQNEAQ. The CDR3 bases are TGTGCCAGCAGCGCCGAAGGGCCCGGGGAGCAGTACTTC. Residues: CASSAEGPGEQYF.

The chain carries TRBV4-3 and TRBJ1-2; a possible D gene is TRBD1 (6 bases). This CDR3 region has 15 residues. V was clipped by 0 bases and J by 5 bases, with 13 bases between them. Per the germline V gene, CDR1 is LGHNA and CDR2 is YSLEER. The CDR3 loop reads CASSQDQGTGYGYTF. CDR3 in DNA: TGCGCCAGCAGCCAAGATCAGGGGACCGGGTATGGCTACACCTTC.

The DNA for the CDR3 is TGCAGTGCTAAACAGTCCTCTGAAGCTTTCTTT. Translation: CSAKQSSEAFF. The V gene is TRBV20-1, the J gene TRBJ1-1; no reliable D call. The V gene's germline CDR1 is DFQATT and CDR2 SNEGSKA (reference sequence). This CDR3 region has 11 residues. V was clipped by 4 bases and J by 6 bases, with 9 bases between them.

The chain combines TRBV7-9 with TRBJ1-2; no clear D. Germline loops: CDR1 SEHNR, CDR2 FQNEAQ (reference sequence). V dropped 7 bases and J dropped 2 bases, with 17 bases sitting between them. This CDR3 spans 15 amino acids. The CDR3 reads CASMVDQDQNYGYTF. The CDR3 DNA sequence: TGTGCCAGCATGGTGGATCAGGACCAGAACTATGGCTACACCTTC. The full variable domain, completed using reference TRBV7-9 and TRBJ1-2, is DTGVSQNPRHKITKRGQNVTFRCDPISEHNRLYWYRQTLGQGPEFLTYFQNEAQLEKSRLLSDRFSAERPKGSFSTLEIQRTEQGDSAMYLCASMVDQDQNYGYTFGSGTRLTVV.

This clone was seen a single time. This rearrangement joins TRBV7-2 to TRBJ2-7, with a tentative D call TRBD2 (5 bases). V was shortened by 5 bases and J by 6 bases, with 20 bases between the two germline ends. This CDR3 has 15 amino acids. The V gene's germline CDR1 is SGHTA and CDR2 FQGNSA. The CDR3 DNA sequence: TGTGCCAGCAGCCTTACCTCAACGGGGTTGGGCGAGCAGTACTTC. Translation: CASSLTSTGLGEQYF.

This rearrangement joins TRBV5-1 to TRBJ1-2; 10 nucleotides align to TRBD1. The CDR3 consists of 18 residues. The germline gives CDR1 SGHRS, CDR2 YFSETQ. With 0 bases clipped from V and 4 bases from J, the junction kept 12 bases outside the gene matches. CDR3 in DNA: TGCGCCAGCAGCTTGGATCCGGGACAGGGGACACTTGGCTATGGCTACACCTTC. Translated: CASSLDPGQGTLGYGYTF.

V is TRBV28 and J is TRBJ2-4; perhaps D is TRBD1 or TRBD2 (5 bases each). The germline gives CDR1 MDHEN, CDR2 SYDVKM. V was shortened by 4 bases and J by 5 bases, with 15 bases between the two germline ends. CDR3 length: 15 residues. The CDR3: CASSSLSRGQNIQYF. DNA for the CDR3: TGTGCCAGCAGTTCGCTATCCCGGGGCCAAAACATTCAGTACTTC.

V and J are TRBV5-8 and TRBJ2-7, with D hard to call. Trimming stripped 4 bases from V and 4 bases from J, with 21 bases between. The length of the CDR3 is 16 residues. Germline values: CDR1 SGHTS, CDR2 YDEGEE. This CDR3 is CASSQQQTHLRYEQYF. Here the CDR3 DNA reads TGTGCCAGCAGCCAGCAACAGACGCACCTTCGATACGAGCAGTACTTC.

The CDR3 nucleotides are TGTGCCAGCAGCGAATTAGGGAACACCGGGGAGCTGTTTTTT. This gives the protein CASSELGNTGELFF. The J gene is TRBJ2-2, the V gene TRBV2; D is unclear. Deletions cut 6 bases from V and 1 base from J, with 9 bases between. The CDR3 covers 14 residues. Per the germline V gene, CDR1 is SNHLY and CDR2 is FYNNEI.

The chain couples TRBV10-1 to TRBJ2-7; D is ambiguous. Trimming left V 0 bases short and J 4 bases short, with 22 bases between. The germline V gene has CDR1 WNHNN and CDR2 SYGVQD (reference sequence). CDR3 length equals 18 residues. CDR3 DNA: TGCGCCAGCAGTGAGTCGCCCAGCCCGGCGTGGCGGCTATACGAGCAGTACTTC. This encodes CASSESPSPAWRLYEQYF.

The V and J genes are TRBV5-5 and TRBJ2-1, with D tentatively TRBD1 or TRBD2 (5 bases each). Germline V gives CDR1 SGHKS, CDR2 YYEKEE (reference sequence). V was cut by 4 bases and J by 5 bases, with 7 bases left in between. This CDR3 is 12 amino acids long. CDR3 nucleotide sequence: TGTGCCAGCAGCCTGGGGGACAATGAGCAGTTCTTC. Translating gives CASSLGDNEQFF.